This T cell receptor beta chain was documented in a study of cytomegalovirus exposure and HLA in healthy donors. After removal of 0 bases from V and 2 bases from J, the junction contained 8 bases not matched to a gene. This CDR3 spans 17 amino acids. Germline V lookup: CDR1 LNHDA, CDR2 SQIVND (reference sequence). PCR involved 60 Vbeta and 13 Jbeta primers. Here immunoSEQ multiplex PCR was the method, and the copy in TCRdb shows in-frame clones only, minus some. There are over 150,000 clones in the sample; over 70% occur only once, and around 13% lies in the top ten. The receptor comes from a young man in good health and CMV-seropositive. The V gene is TRBV19, the J gene TRBJ2-7; 9 bases line up with TRBD2. Sequencing was performed on PBMCs. As DNA, the CDR3 is TGTGCCAGTAGTATAGAAGTAGGCGGGAGGGCGACCTACGAGCAGTACTTC. It encodes CASSIEVGGRATYEQYF.